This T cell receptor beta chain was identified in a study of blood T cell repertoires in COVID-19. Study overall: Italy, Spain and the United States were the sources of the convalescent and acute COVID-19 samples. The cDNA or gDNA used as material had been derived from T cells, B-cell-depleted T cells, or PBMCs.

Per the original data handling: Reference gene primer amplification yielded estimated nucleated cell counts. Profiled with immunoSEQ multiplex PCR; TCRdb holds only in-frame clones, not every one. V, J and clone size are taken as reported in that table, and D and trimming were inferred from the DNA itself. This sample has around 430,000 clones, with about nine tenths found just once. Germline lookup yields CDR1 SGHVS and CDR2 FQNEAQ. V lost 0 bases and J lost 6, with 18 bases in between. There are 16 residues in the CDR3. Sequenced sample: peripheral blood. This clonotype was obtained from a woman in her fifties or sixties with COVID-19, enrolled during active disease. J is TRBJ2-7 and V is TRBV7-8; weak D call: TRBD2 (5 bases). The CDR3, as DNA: TGTGCCAGCAGCTTAGCAGGGAGAATTAGGCTCTTCGAGCAGTACTTC. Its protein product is CASSLAGRIRLFEQYF.